This T cell receptor (beta chain) emerged from a study of OX40 agonist ivuxolimab in advanced cancers. For context, the study as a whole: Ivuxolimab, which targeted the costimulatory receptor OX40 (CD134), was an agonistic, fully human IgG2 monoclonal antibody. The paper reports the monotherapy dose-escalation portion (N of about 50 patients) of the phase I ivuxolimab trial. Prior anti-PD-1, anti-PD-L1 or anti-CTLA-4 therapy was permitted, and checkpoint inhibitors had been received by about 36% of dose-escalation patients. Intravenous ivuxolimab was administered to patients every 2 weeks at six dose levels: 0.01, 0.1, 0.3, 1.5, 3 and 10 mg/kg. In the dose-escalation cohort, roughly 80% of patients were male, and the mean age was approximately 64 years, with a range of roughly 23 to 85. Of the roughly 52 patients in dose escalation, some 20 had hepatocellular carcinoma, roughly 15 had melanoma, 9 had renal cell carcinoma and 9 had head and neck cancer. The point of sequencing TCRbeta in the periphery was to test whether ivuxolimab changed TCR sequence diversity and drove clonal T-cell expansion. Partial responses were achieved by three dose-escalation patients, of whom one had hepatocellular carcinoma and two had cutaneous melanoma. General conclusions and limits of the study: After ivuxolimab, more expanded clones were found on average in CD8+ T cells than in CD4+ T cells. The antigen specificity of the peripheral T cells that underwent clonal expansion was not determined. At doses of 0.1 to 3.0 mg/kg, clonal expansion of both CD4+ and CD8+ blood T cells was observed from baseline to week 6. In partial responders in the 0.1-3.0 mg/kg groups, normalized peripheral clonal expansion was found to be among the lowest, especially among CD8+ T cells. Low levels of normalized T-cell clonal expansion were also seen in some patients who did not respond.

A note on this clone: No cognate antigen has been identified for it. Nothing much larger sits one base from this clone, and base qualities are not available.

The CDR3 goes from the cysteine to the phenylalanine over 14 residues. Only the CDR3 region is kept as DNA, spanning 42 bases read in frame from base 1. Taken from the germline V gene, the CDR1 and CDR2 loops are SNHLY and FYNNEI. V loses 7 bases of germline sequence and J loses 8 bases, and the interval between the two ends is 15 bases. The trial excluded patients who had a history of autoimmune disease or who were on systemic immunosuppression. Peripheral blood for TCR sequencing was collected from all dose cohorts at baseline, on cycle 4 day 1, and on cycle 7 day 1. The samples were taken from a phase I, first-in-human, multicenter, open-label dose-escalation trial of ivuxolimab. Adults with locally advanced or metastatic melanoma, renal cell, hepatocellular, or head and neck squamous cell carcinoma were enrolled in the trial. Before TCR sequencing, CD4+ T cells and CD8+ T cells from peripheral blood were sorted into separate populations.

For sequencing of the TCRbeta CDR3 region, genomic DNA was extracted from the sorted cells. TCRbeta CDR3 regions were sequenced using the immunoSEQ Assay. TCRdb obtained this table from immuneACCESS and retained in-frame rearrangements with V and J assigned. These tables miss some clones; where compared with another copy, unresolved V genes account for less than half of the shortfall, and the remainder is unexplained. In all, the sample holds about 83,000 clones, and 65% to 85% of those were seen once. Around 7.3% of the sample belongs to the ten largest clones. Source: CD4+ or CD8+ T cells sorted from blood, taken in a trial of the OX40 agonist ivuxolimab. This receptor was taken from an adult with an advanced solid tumor such as melanoma, head and neck, liver or kidney cancer. Recombination joined TRBV2 with TRBJ2-6; the D segment could be TRBD1, given 5 matching bases. The CDR3 here reads CASKLNPGSNVLTF. The bases are TGTGCCAGCAAACTAAATCCAGGGTCCAACGTCCTGACTTTC.